Each of the 13 T cell receptor beta chains below was sequenced from the same sample in a study of shared clonotypes between healthy human individuals. Method: immunoSEQ multiplex PCR; TCRdb's copy keeps in-frame clones and lacks some. The sample carries about a million clones, approximately 80% recorded once. The sequenced sample was memory CD4+ T cells from PBMCs. The subset here: CD45RA-negative fraction. Source of these receptors: a man aged 18 to 29 in good health. Some clones in this sample may be carry-over from other donors' samples.

This chain links TRBV5-4 with TRBJ1-4, with 7 bases identical to TRBD1. V dropped 2 bases and J dropped 4; count of bases not matched to a gene: 2. The length of the CDR3 is 14 residues. Germline V gives CDR1 SGHNT, CDR2 YYREEE (reference sequence). CDR3 residues: CASSFGQDNEKLFF. In DNA, the CDR3 is TGTGCCAGCAGCTTTGGACAGGATAATGAAAAACTGTTTTTT.

The chain couples TRBV29-1 to TRBJ1-1; weak D call: TRBD1 (6 bases). V lost 5 bases, J lost 2 bases, and 12 bases lay in between. Germline values: CDR1 SQVTM, CDR2 ANQGSEA. The CDR3 length is 13 residues. DNA for the CDR3: TGCAGCGTTATGACAGGACGAAACACTGAAGCTTTCTTT. It codes for CSVMTGRNTEAFF.

The rearrangement joins TRBV28 to TRBJ1-5; no clear D gene. The CDR3 spans 13 residues. V was clipped by 7 bases and J by 7 bases, with 14 bases between them. CDR1 is MDHEN, CDR2 SYDVKM, per germline. CDR3 nucleotides: TGTGCCAGCAAGGAGTGGTCTGGACAGCCCCAGCATTTT. Translated, it gives CASKEWSGQPQHF.

In its sample, this clone was seen a few times. The V gene is TRBV27, the J gene TRBJ2-2; D uncertain. V lost 2 bases and J lost 5, with 9 bases in between. Germline loops: CDR1 MNHEY, CDR2 SMNVEV (reference sequence). The CDR3 runs to 14 residues. Written as DNA, the CDR3 is TGTGCCAGCAGTTTAGAGCCGAGAACCGGGGAGCTGTTTTTT. It yields the protein CASSLEPRTGELFF.

The J gene is TRBJ2-2, the V gene TRBV25-1, with D tentatively TRBD2 (5 bases). Germline V gene lookup returns CDR1 MGHDK and CDR2 SYGVNS. The V end lost 9 bases, the J end lost 6 bases, and 11 bases lay between the germline ends. CDR3 size: 12 residues. The CDR3 spells CASRRESGELFF. Written as DNA, the CDR3 is TGTGCCAGTCGACGGGAATCCGGGGAGCTGTTTTTT.

V is TRBV27 and J is TRBJ2-5; D is perhaps TRBD2 (6 bases). The CDR3 is 15 residues long. Germline CDR1 and CDR2: MNHEY and SMNVEV (reference sequence). With 2 bases removed from V and 4 bases from J, the gap between germline ends came to 14 bases. The CDR3 coding sequence is TGTGCCAGCAGTTTAGCCGGGAGTGCCGCAGAGACCCAGTACTTC. Protein product: CASSLAGSAAETQYF.

The V call is TRBV5-1, the J call TRBJ2-3, with 10 positions matching TRBD1. The germline gives CDR1 SGHRS, CDR2 YFSETQ. This CDR3 is 14 amino acids long. Germline trimming cut 5 bases from V and 4 bases from J; bases unmatched to any gene: 4. CDR3 DNA sequence: TGCGCCAGCAGGATCGGACAGGGGGCAGATACGCAGTATTTT. Its translation is CASRIGQGADTQYF.

About this clone: This may stem from a read error, because a much larger clone lies one nucleotide away. V and J are TRBV11-2 and TRBJ2-6; D unclear. Germline V gene lookup returns CDR1 SGHAT and CDR2 FQNNGV. CDR3 length: 16 amino acids. The germline V and J ends were trimmed by 1 base and 0 bases, with 7 bases remaining between them. The CDR3 reads CASSLVVSSGANVLTF. The CDR3 DNA follows: TGTGCCAGCAGCTTAGTGGTGAGCTCTGGGGCCAACGTCCTGACTTTC.

This clone appeared a few times. The rearrangement joins TRBV10-3 to TRBJ1-2; D is uncertain. The germline V gene encodes CDR1 ENHRY and CDR2 SYGVKD. V was pared by 6 bases and J by 5 bases, with 7 bases between. This CDR3 has 11 residues. The DNA for the CDR3 is TGTGCCATCAGGGAAAATTATGGCTACACCTTC. Its translation: CAIRENYGYTF.

The gene calls are TRBV5-1 and TRBJ1-5; no definite D call. The CDR3 loop spans 15 amino acids. V lost 0 bases and J lost 1, with 8 bases in between. The germline V gene has CDR1 SGHRS and CDR2 YFSETQ. CDR3 bases: TGCGCCAGCAGCTTGGGACCTCCGAGCAATCAGCCCCAGCATTTT. Its protein is CASSLGPPSNQPQHF.

This clone showed up just a few times. The chain uses TRBV2 and TRBJ1-4; TRBD1 agrees at 9 bases. V lost 10 bases to trimming and J lost 6 bases; unmatched junction nucleotides: 12. This CDR3 contains 15 residues. Per the germline V gene, CDR1 is SNHLY and CDR2 is FYNNEI. The CDR3 DNA reads TGTGCCACAGCGAAACAGGGGGCGGGCGATGAAAAACTGTTTTTT. Translation gives CATAKQGAGDEKLFF.

Regarding this clone: Additional DNA sequences in this sample encode the identical CDR3. The rearrangement uses TRBV18 and TRBJ1-1; 8 bases map to TRBD1. The CDR3 is 14 amino acids. J gave up 1 base and V 6 bases, and 4 bases lay outside the gene matches. CDR1 is KGHSH, CDR2 LQKENI, per germline. DNA for the CDR3: TGTGCCAGCTCTTCGGACAGGGCGAACACTGAAGCTTTCTTT. Amino acids: CASSSDRANTEAFF.

V and J are TRBV10-3 and TRBJ2-1; D call uncertain. The CDR3 sequence is 11 residues long. Trimming removed 3 bases from V and 7 bases from J, with 4 bases in between. Germline V gene sequence: CDR1 ENHRY, CDR2 SYGVKD. CDR3 sequence (DNA): TGTGCCATCAGTGAACGGAATGAGCAGTTCTTC. Translation gives CAISERNEQFF.